The 32 T cell receptor beta chains below were found in one sample sequenced in a study of beta chain features in type 1 diabetes. The entirety of the isolated RNA underwent reverse transcription, so expressed TCRB transcripts were sequenced. TCRdb's table, derived via immunoSEQ multiplex PCR, lists solely in-frame clones and lacks some. The table includes roughly 140,000 clones, nearly 50% detected once. Sequencing was performed on Tregs from blood. Every receptor here comes from a man aged 18 to 35 in good health.

The chain joins TRBV19 to TRBJ2-5; tentative D call: TRBD1 (6 bases). The CDR3 loop spans 16 amino acids. Trimming left V 4 bases short and J 9 bases short, with 24 bases between. Germline V gene sequence: CDR1 LNHDA, CDR2 SQIVND (reference sequence). The CDR3 loop is CASSKPHRDGPGAQYF. For the CDR3, the DNA is TGTGCCAGTAGTAAACCCCACAGGGACGGGCCCGGAGCCCAGTACTTC. Using reference TRBV19 and TRBJ2-5 for the parts outside the CDR3, the full variable domain is DGGITQSPKYLFRKEGQNVTLSCEQNLNHDAMYWYRQDPGQGLRLIYYSQIVNDFQKGDIAEGYSVSREKKESFPLTVTSAQKNPTAFYLCASSKPHRDGPGAQYFGPGTRLLVL.

The rearrangement joins TRBV6-9 to TRBJ2-4, with D possibly matching TRBD1 (6 bases). The CDR3 sequence is 15 residues long. Germline CDR1 reads MNHGY; CDR2 reads SVAAGI. V lost 4 bases to trimming and J lost 2 bases, with 12 bases between them. In DNA, the CDR3 is TGTGCCAGCAGTTCCACAGGGATGTCCAAAAACATTCAGTACTTC. Amino acid sequence: CASSSTGMSKNIQYF.

The chain joins TRBV2 to TRBJ1-5, with D unresolved. From germline, CDR1 is SNHLY and CDR2 FYNNEI. There are 13 residues in the CDR3. Trimming removed 7 bases at V and 4 bases at J, with 11 bases between. This CDR3 is CASMPELNQPQHF. CDR3 DNA: TGTGCCAGCATGCCTGAACTGAATCAGCCCCAGCATTTT.

The CDR3 region is CASAEGGVNQPQHF. The DNA of the CDR3 is TGTGCCAGCGCCGAGGGAGGGGTCAATCAGCCCCAGCATTTT. The chain employs TRBV28 and TRBJ1-5; the D gene is possibly TRBD1 (5 bases). Germline lookup yields CDR1 MDHEN and CDR2 SYDVKM. This CDR3 is 14 amino acids long. V lost 8 bases, J lost 3 bases, and 14 bases lay in between.

The rearrangement uses TRBV9 and TRBJ1-1, with D hard to call. The CDR3 spans 14 residues. Germline assignment: CDR1 SGDLS and CDR2 YYNGEE. Deletions cut 3 bases from V and 8 bases from J, with 17 bases between. The CDR3, as DNA: TGTGCCAGCAGCGCGAGGGTCGAGTCTTCCGAAGCTTTCTTT. Amino acids: CASSARVESSEAFF.

This rearrangement joins TRBV7-2 to TRBJ1-1; 7 bases match TRBD1. Trimming at V came to 6 bases and at J to 3 bases, leaving 10 bases not matched to a gene. The CDR3 is 15 residues long. CDR1 is SGHTA, CDR2 FQGNSA, per germline. The CDR3 nucleotides read TGTGCCAGCAGGACCCAAGGGGGCTTGGACACTGAAGCTTTCTTT. Protein: CASRTQGGLDTEAFF.

The J gene is TRBJ1-4, the V gene TRBV7-9, with TRBD1 as a possible D gene (6 bases). This CDR3 comprises 15 residues. Germline-derived CDR1 and CDR2 are SEHNR and FQNEAQ (reference sequence). Deletions cut 3 bases from V and 3 bases from J, with 11 bases between. CDR3 region: CASSLSGAANEKLFF. The CDR3 coding sequence is TGTGCCAGCAGCTTGTCAGGGGCAGCTAATGAAAAACTGTTTTTT.

The chain has TRBV6-6 and TRBJ1-1, with unresolved D. V was clipped by 5 bases and J by 3 bases, with 7 bases between them. This CDR3 has 12 residues. Germline assignment: CDR1 MNHNY and CDR2 SVGAGI (reference sequence). CDR3 residues: CASSPPDTEAFF. The CDR3 nucleotides are TGTGCCAGCAGTCCTCCCGACACTGAAGCTTTCTTT.

The V call is TRBV30, the J call TRBJ1-2, with no clear D. Germline CDR1 is GTSNPN and CDR2 is SVGIG (reference sequence). Trimming took 4 bases from V and 5 from J, leaving 11 bases between them. The CDR3 has 12 residues. CDR3 in DNA: TGTGCCTGGACTCGGACGGGGTATGGCTACACCTTC. As protein: CAWTRTGYGYTF.

The rearrangement uses TRBV4-2 and TRBJ1-4; D is undetermined. The CDR3 runs to 14 residues. The germline V and J ends were trimmed by 0 bases and 1 base, with 3 bases remaining between them. The V gene's germline CDR1 is LGHNA and CDR2 YNFKEQ. DNA for the CDR3: TGTGCCAGCAGCCAAGATCTAACTAATGAAAAACTGTTTTTT. Translating gives CASSQDLTNEKLFF.

The J gene is TRBJ2-4, the V gene TRBV7-9; TRBD2 is a possible D gene (5 bases). The CDR3 loop spans 14 amino acids. The ends were cut back, 3 bases at V and 6 bases at J, with 12 bases in the middle. Germline V lookup: CDR1 SEHNR, CDR2 FQNEAQ (reference sequence). This chain's CDR3 is CASSLIFEGNIQYF. As DNA, the CDR3 is TGTGCCAGCAGCTTGATTTTTGAGGGAAACATTCAGTACTTC.

The chain has TRBV5-6 and TRBJ1-2; D call uncertain. The V end lost 3 bases, the J end lost 3 bases, and 9 bases lay between the germline ends. CDR3 length: 13 residues. The germline V gene has CDR1 SGHDT and CDR2 YYEEEE. Here the CDR3 reads CASSWSADYGYTF. DNA of the CDR3: TGTGCCAGCAGCTGGTCGGCGGACTATGGCTACACCTTC.

This clone was seen only a few times. CDR3 region: CASSSGQGNKQYF. The CDR3, as DNA: TGTGCCAGCAGCTCGGGACAGGGGAACAAGCAGTACTTC. The rearrangement links TRBV5-4 to TRBJ2-7, with TRBD1 matching over 10 bases. J was trimmed by 8 bases and V by 3 bases; bases with no gene match: 5. CDR1 is SGHNT, CDR2 YYREEE, per germline (reference sequence). The CDR3 totals 13 residues.

This chain uses TRBV19 with TRBJ2-1, with D unclear. V was clipped by 0 bases and J by 16 bases, with 16 bases between them. This CDR3 has 13 residues. CDR1 LNHDA and CDR2 SQIVND come from the germline V gene (reference sequence). Here the CDR3 DNA reads TGTGCCAGTAGTATAGATCGAGAAGATCGGTTCTTCTTC. Amino acid sequence: CASSIDREDRFFF.

This chain joins TRBV27 and TRBJ2-7; D is undetermined. The CDR3 loop spans 13 amino acids. CDR1 and CDR2 (germline): MNHEY, SMNVEV (reference sequence). V was clipped by 5 bases and J by 3 bases, with 11 bases between them. CDR3 protein: CASSLVKNYEQYF. Written as DNA, the CDR3 is TGTGCCAGCAGTCTAGTGAAGAACTACGAGCAGTACTTC.

This clone has more than one count but fewer than ten. V is TRBV7-9 and J is TRBJ2-5, with D perhaps matching TRBD1 (6 bases). Trimming pared 5 bases from V and 3 bases from J, leaving 16 bases between. The CDR3 runs to 15 residues. The germline V gene has CDR1 SEHNR and CDR2 FQNEAQ (reference sequence). This chain's CDR3 is CASSETGTKKETQYF. In DNA form, the CDR3 reads TGTGCCAGCAGCGAGACGGGGACAAAGAAAGAGACCCAGTACTTC.

This chain connects TRBV7-9 to TRBJ1-1; no clear D gene. CDR3 length equals 11 residues. Trimming left V 2 bases short and J 8 bases short, with 6 bases between. Germline CDR1 is SEHNR and CDR2 is FQNEAQ (reference sequence). As DNA, the CDR3 is TGTGCCAGCAGCTTATTAGCCGAAGCTTTCTTT. Amino acids: CASSLLAEAFF.

The chain has TRBV10-3 and TRBJ2-7; D may be TRBD2 (7 bases). Germline lookup yields CDR1 ENHRY and CDR2 SYGVKD. The CDR3 loop spans 14 amino acids. Trimming stripped 5 bases from V and 1 base from J, with 12 bases between. The CDR3, as DNA: TGTGCCATCAGTTGGGGGGGCAGGTCCTACGAGCAGTACTTC. Its protein product is CAISWGGRSYEQYF.

The chain carries TRBV19 and TRBJ2-6, with 8 positions matching TRBD1. Germline values: CDR1 LNHDA, CDR2 SQIVND (reference sequence). V was pared by 4 bases and J by 12 bases, with 8 bases of the junction left unmatched. The CDR3 runs to 14 residues. The CDR3 loop reads CASSTRGQGSVLTF. CDR3 nucleotides: TGTGCCAGTAGTACCCGAGGACAGGGAAGCGTCCTGACTTTC.

This clone was observed a handful of times. The chain is built from TRBV7-9 and TRBJ2-7; 15 nucleotides line up with TRBD2. Trimming took 5 bases from V and 3 from J; bases not matched to a gene: 11. The length of the CDR3 is 18 residues. Germline V gene sequence: CDR1 SEHNR, CDR2 FQNEAQ (reference sequence). The CDR3 loop is CASSLTPGLAGGIYEQYF. In DNA form, the CDR3 reads TGTGCCAGCAGCCTCACCCCGGGACTAGCGGGAGGAATCTACGAGCAGTACTTC.

This chain links TRBV19 with TRBJ2-7, with 7 nucleotides matching TRBD1. Germline values: CDR1 LNHDA, CDR2 SQIVND (reference sequence). The CDR3 has 14 amino acids. Trimming took 2 bases from V and 0 from J; bases not matched to a gene: 1. CDR3 protein: CASSIRTGSYEQYF. The CDR3 DNA reads TGTGCCAGTAGTATACGGACAGGCTCCTACGAGCAGTACTTC. Filled out from reference TRBV19 and TRBJ2-7, the complete variable domain reads DGGITQSPKYLFRKEGQNVTLSCEQNLNHDAMYWYRQDPGQGLRLIYYSQIVNDFQKGDIAEGYSVSREKKESFPLTVTSAQKNPTAFYLCASSIRTGSYEQYFGPGTRLTVT.

This clone was detected a few times. This chain uses TRBV4-3 with TRBJ2-7; D gene unclear. Germline V gives CDR1 LGHNA, CDR2 YSLEER. V lost 6 bases and J lost 2, with 8 bases in between. There are 12 residues in the CDR3. The CDR3 DNA is TGCGCCAGCAGGTGCAGTCCCTACGAGCAGTACTTC. This encodes CASRCSPYEQYF.

This rearrangement joins TRBV30 to TRBJ2-7; D may be TRBD1 (6 bases). The CDR3 contains 14 residues. V lost 0 bases to trimming and J lost 2 bases, with 11 bases between them. Germline lookup yields CDR1 GTSNPN and CDR2 SVGIG (reference sequence). The CDR3 DNA reads as TGTGCCTGGAGTGTCACAGGGCTAACCTACGAGCAGTACTTC. Protein product: CAWSVTGLTYEQYF.

This clone has just a few counts. The chain couples TRBV30 to TRBJ1-5; TRBD1 might be the D (6 bases). This CDR3 is 16 amino acids long. The V end was cut by 1 base, the J end by 0 bases, with 13 bases between. Germline V gene lookup returns CDR1 GTSNPN and CDR2 SVGIG (reference sequence). CDR3 sequence (DNA): TGTGCCTGGAGTGCCTTCGGGACACATAGCAATCAGCCCCAGCATTTT. Translating gives CAWSAFGTHSNQPQHF.

This clone turned up a few times. This sequence joins TRBV27 and TRBJ1-2; TRBD1 agrees at 7 bases. CDR3 length: 16 residues. The germline V gene has CDR1 MNHEY and CDR2 SMNVEV (reference sequence). J was trimmed by 4 bases and V by 1 base; bases with no gene match: 9. In DNA form, the CDR3 reads TGTGCCAGCAGTTTATTCGGGTTGGGACAGAGCTATGGCTACACCTTC. Protein product: CASSLFGLGQSYGYTF.

The chain links TRBV28 to TRBJ2-7; 7 nucleotides agree with TRBD1. This CDR3 has 13 residues. Germline V CDR1 and CDR2: MDHEN, SYDVKM. The junction had 0 bases not matched to a gene; V was cut back by 4 bases and J by 0 bases. The CDR3 sequence is CASSWDSSYEQYF. As DNA, the CDR3 is TGTGCCAGCAGTTGGGACAGCTCCTACGAGCAGTACTTC.

This clone came up a few times. The chain is built from TRBV23-1 and TRBJ2-2; TRBD2 aligns across 14 bases. TRBV23-1 is assigned to the ORF class and has an uncertain function. V shed 3 bases and J 1 base; nucleotides not matched to a gene: 7. This CDR3 has 19 amino acids. The CDR3 nucleotides read TGCGCCAGCAGTCACCAAGGACTAGCGGGAGGACTGAACACCGGGGAGCTGTTTTTT. This gives the protein CASSHQGLAGGLNTGELFF.

The chain carries TRBV18 and TRBJ2-1, with 9 bases matching TRBD1. This CDR3 is built from 14 residues. CDR1 is KGHSH and CDR2 is LQKENI in the germline V gene. With V trimmed by 6 bases and J by 7 bases, 7 bases remained unmatched. CDR3 DNA sequence: TGTGCCAGCTCCTTTACAGGGGGCGAGAATGAGCAGTTCTTC. This translates into CASSFTGGENEQFF.

The rearrangement links TRBV4-2 to TRBJ2-5; D is perhaps TRBD1 (6 bases). Matching the DNA end better, TRBJ2-7 makes the J call doubtful. The CDR3 is 16 amino acids. CDR1 and CDR2 from the germline V gene are LGHNA and YNFKEQ. DNA for the CDR3: TGTGCCAGCAGCGGAACAGGGATCAAACTGTCCTACGAGCAGTACTTC. Residues: CASSGTGIKLSYEQYF.

This clone was counted a few times. The chain uses TRBV11-2 and TRBJ2-5, with D maybe TRBD2 (6 bases). V lost 3 bases and J lost 4, with 15 bases in between. CDR3 length: 15 amino acids. Germline CDR1 reads SGHAT; CDR2 reads FQNNGV. For the CDR3, the DNA is TGTGCCAGCAGCTTGGGAGCGGGTTTCCCAGAGACCCAGTACTTC. Translation gives CASSLGAGFPETQYF.

About this clone: Distinct nucleotide sequences in the sample also encode this CDR3. The V gene is TRBV7-2, the J gene TRBJ2-2; a weak D match, TRBD1 (7 bases). V was cut by 4 bases and J by 7 bases, with 13 bases left in between. The CDR3 is 14 residues long. Germline V CDR1 and CDR2: SGHTA, FQGNSA. The CDR3 region is CASSWRQGGGELFF. CDR3 coding DNA: TGTGCCAGCAGCTGGAGACAGGGAGGCGGGGAGCTGTTTTTT.

The CDR3, as DNA: TGTGCCAGCTCACCAGGACAGTCTCACACTGAAGCTTTCTTT. This translates into CASSPGQSHTEAFF. The chain joins TRBV18 to TRBJ1-1, with a weak D call TRBD1 (6 bases). The germline V and J ends were trimmed by 2 bases and 3 bases, with 10 bases remaining between them. Germline assignment: CDR1 KGHSH and CDR2 LQKENI. The CDR3 contains 14 residues. Complete variable domain (other parts from reference TRBV18 and TRBJ1-1): NAGVMQNPRHLVRRRGQEARLRCSPMKGHSHVYWYRQLPEEGLKFMVYLQKENIIDESGMPKERFSAEFPKEGPSILRIQQVVRGDSAAYFCASSPGQSHTEAFFGQGTRLTVV.